The clone carrying this TCR beta chain showed up just a few times. Only patients with spare fresh-frozen tumor and over two years of follow-up were included. The sample originates from a study of glioma-infiltrating T cells after dendritic cell vaccination. As for the study in general: Glioblastoma patients came from Phase I and II dendritic cell vaccination trials. Patients received autologous tumor lysate-pulsed dendritic cell vaccination between about 2002 and 2013. Patients received three intradermal dendritic cell vaccine injections at biweekly intervals.

This CDR3 has 14 amino acids. The germline V gene has CDR1 LNHDA and CDR2 SQIVND (reference sequence). Trimming took 3 bases from V and 1 from J, leaving 9 bases between them. Clones were sequenced by immunoSEQ multiplex PCR, and TCRdb holds only the in-frame ones, with some missing. The sample lists about 92,000 clones; approximately 84% were seen once. The sample here was blood, taken before dendritic cell vaccination. The clonotype comes from a human donor with glioblastoma. The rearrangement links TRBV19 to TRBJ1-1; D may be TRBD1 (5 bases). CDR3 loop: CASSIETENTEAFF. CDR3 nucleotides: TGTGCCAGTAGTATTGAGACAGAGAACACTGAAGCTTTCTTT.